The rows below give T cell receptor beta chains drawn from one sample of a study of shared clonotypes between healthy human individuals. Sequencing was performed with immunoSEQ multiplex PCR; in TCRdb, only in-frame clones are kept and a portion is missing. Found here are about 750,000 clones, 80% to 95% of them singletons; the top ten hold more than 20%. The sequenced material came from naive CD8+ T cells sorted from blood. These TCRs come from a man aged 25 to 40 in good health. The CDR3 runs from the conserved cysteine through the conserved F or W. Fields, in order: J gene, D gene, V gene, clone size, CDR3 DNA, CDR3 protein. D genes are given only for firm matches. Where a row states a size, it is once, few, many or the class of an expanded clone; other rows omit it.

TRBJ2-5,.,TRBV28,.,TGTGCCAGCAGCCGCACGGGACTTCAAGAGACCCAGTACTTC,CASSRTGLQETQYF
TRBJ2-7,.,TRBV4-1,.,TGCGCCAGCAGCCAAGATAACAGGGTCCTGCGCGAGCAGTACTTC,CASSQDNRVLREQYF
TRBJ1-2,.,TRBV4-3,.,TGCGCCAGCAGCCAAGAGGGGTTTGGCCTATATGGCTACACCTTC,CASSQEGFGLYGYTF
TRBJ2-1,TRBD2,TRBV19,.,TGTGCCAGTAGTCCGACTAGCGGGATTCCCTACAATGAGCAGTTCTTC,CASSPTSGIPYNEQFF
TRBJ2-7,TRBD2,TRBV27,.,TGTGCCAGCAGCTTGAGAGTATCGGGACTAGCGGGGGAGCAGTACTTC,CASSLRVSGLAGEQYF
TRBJ2-7,.,TRBV11-2,.,TGTGCCAGCAGCTTAGGAGATAGCGGAGTGGACTACGAGCAGTACTTC,CASSLGDSGVDYEQYF
TRBJ2-1,TRBD2,TRBV5-1,.,TGCGCCAGCAGCTACAAGGGACTAGCGGGAGGCCTAAATGAGCAGTTCTTC,CASSYKGLAGGLNEQFF
TRBJ1-5,.,TRBV6-4,.,TGTGCCAGCAGTGACTCGATAGGGAGTGCCTCCCTTTTCCGCAATCAGCCCCAGCATTTT,CASSDSIGSASLFRNQPQHF
TRBJ2-1,TRBD2,TRBV4-1,.,TGCGCCAGCAGCCAAGCGATTGCGTGGGAGCGGGAGGAAAGCTACAATGAGCAGTTCTTC,CASSQAIAWEREESYNEQFF
TRBJ2-4,TRBD2,TRBV7-9,.,TGTGCCAGCAGCCCCCCGAGTGGCGGGGGAGGCCTAGCCAAAAACATTCAGTACTTC,CASSPPSGGGGLAKNIQYF
TRBJ2-1,.,TRBV10-3,.,TGTGCCATCAGTGAGTCGAGCCAGGGATACAATGAGCAGTTCTTC,CAISESSQGYNEQFF
TRBJ2-3,.,TRBV2,.,TGTGCCAGCAGTGGACAGCTAGACACAGATACGCAGTATTTT,CASSGQLDTDTQYF
TRBJ2-1,TRBD1,TRBV5-1,.,TGCGCCGACGCCGGGACAGGTGTCAACAATGAGCAGTTCTTC,CADAGTGVNNEQFF
TRBJ2-2,TRBD1,TRBV28,few,TGTGCCAGCAGTTTGACAGGGGGCGATGGGGAGCTGTTTTTT,CASSLTGGDGELFF
TRBJ2-7,.,TRBV7-9,.,TGTGCCAGCACCTCCGGGGGCGAGCAGTACTTC,CASTSGGEQYF
TRBJ2-1,TRBD2,TRBV4-3,.,TGCGCCAGCAGCCAAGCACAGACTAGCAGCCTCTACAATGAGCAGTTCTTC,CASSQAQTSSLYNEQFF
TRBJ1-4,.,TRBV18,.,TGTGCCAGCTCACCAGAGCCCTCGGGTGAAAAACTGTTTTTT,CASSPEPSGEKLFF
TRBJ2-3,.,TRBV7-6,.,TGTGCCAGCAGCTCTCGGCGGTCGACAGATACGCAGTATTTT,CASSSRRSTDTQYF
TRBJ1-5,.,TRBV27,.,TGTGCCAGCAGTTTAAGAAGAGAGGGGCCCCAGCATTTT,CASSLRREGPQHF
TRBJ2-1,TRBD2,TRBV14,.,TGTGCCAGCAGCCAAGATCCGGCTAGCGGGCTCTATGAGCAGTTCTTC,CASSQDPASGLYEQFF
TRBJ2-1,.,TRBV27,.,TGTGCCAGCCACCCTGGGGGGACACCAGACAATGAGCAGTTCTTC,CASHPGGTPDNEQFF
TRBJ2-4,.,TRBV7-8,once,TGTGCCAGCAGTCTAGGGTCTCGTAGGGCCAAAAACATTCAGTACTTC,CASSLGSRRAKNIQYF
TRBJ2-7,.,TRBV28,.,TGTGCCAGCAGTTTTTCGGCAGGTGGGATGGGGGAGCAGTACTTC,CASSFSAGGMGEQYF
TRBJ2-3,.,TRBV2,.,TGTGCCAGCAGCGACGGACGAGGGACAGATACGCAGTATTTT,CASSDGRGTDTQYF
TRBJ1-1,.,TRBV7-9,once,TGTGCCAGTAATGGGGGTGGAGCCCTCGGGCGGCGTGGTAACACTGAAGCTTTCTTT,CASNGGGALGRRGNTEAFF
TRBJ2-7,.,TRBV27,.,TGTGCCAGCAGGCCCGGGCCCAAGCGACTCGACGAGCAGTACTTC,CASRPGPKRLDEQYF
TRBJ2-3,TRBD2,TRBV7-6,.,TGTGCCAGCAGCTCGGTAGGACTAGCCCGTACAGATACGCAGTATTTT,CASSSVGLARTDTQYF
TRBJ2-7,.,TRBV6-6,.,TGTGCCAGCATAGGTCGCTCGGGCTACGAGCAGTACTTC,CASIGRSGYEQYF
TRBJ2-1,TRBD2,TRBV9,.,TGTGCCAGCAGCGTAGGGGGAGGGACCTACAATGAGCAGTTCTTC,CASSVGGGTYNEQFF
TRBJ2-1,.,TRBV11-2,.,TGTGCCAGCGGGGGTCTGGGTTCCTACAATGAGCAGTTCTTC,CASGGLGSYNEQFF
TRBJ2-5,.,TRBV6-8,.,TGTGCCAGCAGTTACCCCAGCCAGACCCCAGAGACCCAGTACTTC,CASSYPSQTPETQYF
TRBJ2-3,TRBD2,TRBV7-3,.,TGTGCCAGCAGCTCTGAAATGCGGGGGGGTACAGATACGCAGTATTTT,CASSSEMRGGTDTQYF
TRBJ2-3,TRBD1,TRBV4-1,.,TGCGCCAGCAGCCAACTACAGGGGACAGATACGCAGTATTTT,CASSQLQGTDTQYF
TRBJ2-1,TRBD1,TRBV4-1,.,TGCGCCAGCAGCCAAGATAGGACAGGTTACAATGAGCAGTTCTTC,CASSQDRTGYNEQFF
TRBJ2-1,TRBD2,TRBV5-6,.,TGTGCCAGCAGCCCCGGACTAGCGGGAACTGAGCAGTTCTTC,CASSPGLAGTEQFF
TRBJ2-7,.,TRBV2,.,TGTGCCAGCAGTGAAGACACCTCAACCTCCTACGAGCAGTACTTC,CASSEDTSTSYEQYF
TRBJ2-3,.,TRBV7-9,.,TGTGCCAGCAGACCACCACCTATGGGGGAAAACACAGATACGCAGTATTTT,CASRPPPMGENTDTQYF
TRBJ2-7,.,TRBV27,.,TGTGCCAGCAGTTCAGGTCCTATTTACGAGCAGTACTTC,CASSSGPIYEQYF
TRBJ1-3,.,TRBV27,.,TGTGCCAGCAGTCCCGGAATGGCTGGAAACACCATATATTTT,CASSPGMAGNTIYF
TRBJ2-7,.,TRBV2,.,TGTGCCAGCAGTGAAGCGCATCCAGGTTACGAGCAGTACTTC,CASSEAHPGYEQYF
TRBJ2-1,.,TRBV5-1,once,TGCGCCAGCAGCGATCTGGAGCAGCCCCCAGGGAATGAGCAGTTCTTC,CASSDLEQPPGNEQFF
TRBJ2-7,.,TRBV6-5,.,TGTGCCAGCAGCGTAGGTTCGGACGAGCAGTACTTC,CASSVGSDEQYF
TRBJ2-7,.,TRBV27,.,TGTGCCAGCAGTTTTTTGGGGGCGGACTACGAGCAGTACTTC,CASSFLGADYEQYF
TRBJ2-7,.,TRBV11-2,.,TGTGCCAGCAGCTTAGGGTGGGCCGGAGAAATCGAGCAGTACTTC,CASSLGWAGEIEQYF